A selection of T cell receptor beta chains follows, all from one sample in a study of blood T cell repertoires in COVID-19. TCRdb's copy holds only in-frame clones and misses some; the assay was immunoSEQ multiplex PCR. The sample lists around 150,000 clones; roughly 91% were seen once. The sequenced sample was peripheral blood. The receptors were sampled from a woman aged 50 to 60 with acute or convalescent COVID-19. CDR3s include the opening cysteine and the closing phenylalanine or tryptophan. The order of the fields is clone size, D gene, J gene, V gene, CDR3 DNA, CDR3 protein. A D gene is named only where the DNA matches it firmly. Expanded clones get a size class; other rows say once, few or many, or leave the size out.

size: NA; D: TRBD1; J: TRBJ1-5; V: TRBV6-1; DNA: TGTGCCAGCAGTGAATCAGCACAGGGGGGTCAGCCCCAGCATTTT; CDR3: CASSESAQGGQPQHF
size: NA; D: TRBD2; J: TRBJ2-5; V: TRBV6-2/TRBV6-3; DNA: TGTGCCAGCAGTTACGTCTTGGCTAGCGGGAGCCGGGAGACCCAGTACTTC; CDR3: CASSYVLASGSRETQYF
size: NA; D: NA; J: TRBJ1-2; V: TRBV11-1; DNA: TGTGCCAGCAGCGCTACCCCGGACAGAAGCTATGGCTACACCTTC; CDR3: CASSATPDRSYGYTF
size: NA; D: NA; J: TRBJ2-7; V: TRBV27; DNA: TGTGCCAGCAGTCCTAGCGCAGGGGGGCGTACCTACGAGCAGTACTTC; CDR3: CASSPSAGGRTYEQYF
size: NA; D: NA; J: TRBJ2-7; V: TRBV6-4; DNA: TGTGCCAGCAGTGACCTCCCACAGAAACCCTACGAGCAGTACTTC; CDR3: CASSDLPQKPYEQYF
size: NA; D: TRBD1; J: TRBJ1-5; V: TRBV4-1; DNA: TGCGCCAGCAGTTTCGACAGGGTGAATCAGCCCCAGCATTTT; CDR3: CASSFDRVNQPQHF
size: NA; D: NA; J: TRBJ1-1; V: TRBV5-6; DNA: TGTGCCAGCAGCTTGGCGGGAGGGAGAGAAGCTTTCTTT; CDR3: CASSLAGGREAFF
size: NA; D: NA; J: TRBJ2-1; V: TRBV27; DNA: TGTGCCAGCAGTTTATCATACCCTGTGGGAGGCGGGTATGAGCAGTTCTTC; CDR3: CASSLSYPVGGGYEQFF
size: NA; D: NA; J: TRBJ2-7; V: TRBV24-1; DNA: TGTGCCACCAGCTCGACAGTAGGACCCTACGAGCAGTACTTC; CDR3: CATSSTVGPYEQYF
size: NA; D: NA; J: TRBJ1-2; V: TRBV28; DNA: TGTGCCAGCACTTACAAGGGTGGGAGTACCGGCTACACCTTC; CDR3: CASTYKGGSTGYTF
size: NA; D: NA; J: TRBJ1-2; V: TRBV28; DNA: TGTGCCAGCAGTTTACGAAACAGGGCCCGGACGGAGGGCTACACCTTC; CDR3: CASSLRNRARTEGYTF
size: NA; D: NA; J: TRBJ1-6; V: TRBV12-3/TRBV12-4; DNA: TGTGCCAGCAGTTTAACAGGGACTTCACCCCTCCACTTT; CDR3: CASSLTGTSPLHF
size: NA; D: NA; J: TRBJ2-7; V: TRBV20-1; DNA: TGCAGTGCAAGTCGTCGGGGAGAACTCTACGAGCAGTACTTC; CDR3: CSASRRGELYEQYF
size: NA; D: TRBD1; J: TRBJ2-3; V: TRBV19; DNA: TGTGCCAGTAGTGGTTTACAGGGGGCGCAAGATACGCAGTATTTT; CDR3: CASSGLQGAQDTQYF
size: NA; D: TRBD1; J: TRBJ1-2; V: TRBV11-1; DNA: TGTGCCAGCAGCCACCAGGGGACAGGGGGACTCAACACCTTC; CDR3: CASSHQGTGGLNTF
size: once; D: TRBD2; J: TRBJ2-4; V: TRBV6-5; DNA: TGTGCCAGCAGTCAATCCCTTAGCGGGGGTGGCATTCAGTACTTC; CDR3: CASSQSLSGGGIQYF
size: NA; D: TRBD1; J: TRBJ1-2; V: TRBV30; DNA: TGTGCCTGGAACTTGCAGGGGGAACGTTACACCTTC; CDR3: CAWNLQGERYTF